This TCR beta chain was recorded in a study of cytomegalovirus exposure and HLA in healthy donors. General study findings and limits: In a later analysis, donors in an Asian-associated ancestry cluster reportedly had fewer N-insertions in productive TCRs than the cohort mean. Later analysis demonstrated an association between a missense DCLRE1C variant and TCR beta V- and J-gene trimming.

Researchers ran the PCR with 60 Vbeta and 13 Jbeta primers. Some clones are missing from TCRdb's copy, which holds only in-frame ones; the method was immunoSEQ multiplex PCR. The data contain 55,000 to 70,000 clones, 75% to 85% of them seen just once; the ten biggest clones take up roughly 1.6%. Comments on this clone: Its antigen remains unidentified.

The CDR3 totals 14 residues. The trim removed 4 bases at V and 4 bases at J, leaving 4 bases unmatched. The germline V gene has CDR1 LNHDA and CDR2 SQIVND (reference sequence). V usage is TRBV19 and J usage is TRBJ1-3, with 7 bases identical to TRBD1. The source is a human donor in good health. Sequencing was performed on PBMCs. CDR3 sequence reads: CASSKQGLGNTIYF. The CDR3 DNA follows: TGTGCCAGTAGTAAACAGGGGCTCGGAAACACCATATATTTT.